What follows are 20 T cell receptor beta chains derived from one specimen sequenced in a study of shared clonotypes between healthy human individuals. Libraries were prepared by immunoSEQ multiplex PCR; TCRdb keeps only in-frame clonotypes and omits some of them. The sample has millions of clones; 85% to 95% are singletons. Sequencing used naive CD4+ T cells sorted from blood. Subset defined: CD45RA+ positively selected. These receptor sequences come from a young man in good health.

The CDR3 here is CASSLGGGAYNEQFF. The CDR3 nucleotides read TGTGCCAGCTCGCTTGGGGGTGGGGCCTACAATGAGCAGTTCTTC. The V gene is TRBV6-5, the J gene TRBJ2-1, with D perhaps matching TRBD1 or TRBD2 (5 bases each). Per germline, CDR1 MNHEY and CDR2 SVGAGI. The V gene lost 8 bases and the J gene lost 2 bases, with 16 bases spanning the gap. This CDR3 has 15 residues.

The chain is built from TRBV4-1 and TRBJ2-5; 12 bases fit TRBD2. CDR1 is MGHRA and CDR2 is YSYEKL in the germline V gene. V was pared by 2 bases and J by 4 bases, with 20 bases of the junction left unmatched. The CDR3 has 21 amino acids. CDR3 sequence (DNA): TGCGCCAGCAGCCAACCCGCTCCTGGACTAGCGGGATCCCGCCGTGGAGAGACCCAGTACTTC. It specifies CASSQPAPGLAGSRRGETQYF.

The V gene is TRBV7-2, the J gene TRBJ2-3, with 10 positions matching TRBD2. Germline CDR1 and CDR2: SGHTA and FQGNSA. The CDR3 is made up of 14 amino acids. The trim removed 7 bases at V and 7 bases at J, leaving 8 bases unmatched. CDR3 DNA sequence: TGTGCCAGCACAACCATAGCGGGAGGTTATACGCAGTATTTT. Its protein is CASTTIAGGYTQYF.

About this clone: In the same sample, other DNA sequences code for this CDR3. The chain uses TRBV9 and TRBJ2-2; perhaps TRBD1 as D (6 bases). The germline V gene has CDR1 SGDLS and CDR2 YYNGEE. This CDR3 has 15 amino acids. Between the trimmed V and J ends, which lost 2 bases and 4 bases, there was a span of 12 bases. CDR3 in DNA: TGTGCCAGCAGCGTCGGACAAGGGGGCACCGGGGAGCTGTTTTTT. It specifies CASSVGQGGTGELFF. Based on the CDR3 plus reference TRBV9 and TRBJ2-2, the full variable domain is DSGVTQTPKHLITATGQRVTLRCSPRSGDLSVYWYQQSLDQGLQFLIQYYNGEERAKGNILERFSAQQFPDLHSELNLSSLELGDSALYFCASSVGQGGTGELFFGEGSRLTVL.

This clone was recorded only once. The sample contains more than one DNA sequence encoding this CDR3. The chain uses TRBV7-2 and TRBJ2-3, with D possibly TRBD1 on 5 matching bases. From germline, CDR1 is SGHTA and CDR2 FQGNSA. The CDR3 spans 14 residues. Trimming took off 1 base at V and 0 bases at J, with 5 bases between the two ends. The CDR3 sequence is CASSLEGSTDTQYF. The CDR3 DNA follows: TGTGCCAGCAGCTTAGAGGGGAGCACAGATACGCAGTATTTT.

The V and J genes are TRBV27 and TRBJ2-7, with unresolved D. Trimming took 3 bases from V and 0 from J, leaving 9 bases between them. The germline gives CDR1 MNHEY, CDR2 SMNVEV (reference sequence). This CDR3 has 14 amino acids. The CDR3: CASSFSTFSYEQYF. CDR3 DNA: TGTGCCAGCAGTTTTTCGACCTTCTCCTACGAGCAGTACTTC.

The genes are TRBV5-6 and TRBJ2-2, with TRBD2 as a possible D gene (6 bases). Germline CDR1 is SGHDT and CDR2 is YYEEEE. CDR3 length: 16 residues. Trimming took off 4 bases at V and 4 bases at J, with 17 bases between the two ends. In nucleotides, the CDR3 is TGTGCCAGCAGCCCTCTAGCGTTTCTGGGCACCGGGGAGCTGTTTTTT. It codes for CASSPLAFLGTGELFF. The complete variable domain, with remaining parts taken from reference TRBV5-6 and TRBJ2-2, reads DAGVTQSPTHLIKTRGQQVTLRCSPKSGHDTVSWYQQALGQGPQFIFQYYEEEERQRGNFPDRFSGHQFPNYSSELNVNALLLGDSALYLCASSPLAFLGTGELFFGEGSRLTVL.

For the CDR3, the DNA is TGCAGTGTAGGCAAAGAGACCCAGTACTTC. The encoded protein is CSVGKETQYF. The V and J genes are TRBV20-1 and TRBJ2-5, with D uncertain. V lost 7 bases and J 3 bases, leaving 6 bases between the germline ends. Germline V gene data show CDR1 as DFQATT and CDR2 as SNEGSKA (reference sequence). CDR3 length equals 10 residues.

The chain carries TRBV5-4 and TRBJ2-2; a weak D match, TRBD1 (6 bases). In germline, CDR1 is SGHNT, CDR2 YYREEE (reference sequence). V lost 4 bases and J 1 base, leaving 14 bases between the germline ends. CDR3 size: 16 residues. The CDR3 DNA follows: TGTGCCAGCAGCCGACAGGACCTGGGGAACACCGGGGAGCTGTTTTTT. Translated: CASSRQDLGNTGELFF.

The chain carries TRBV19 and TRBJ2-4, with D possibly called TRBD1 or TRBD2 (5 bases each). The CDR3 contains 16 residues. Deletions cut 4 bases from V and 0 bases from J, with 13 bases between. Germline values: CDR1 LNHDA, CDR2 SQIVND (reference sequence). DNA of the CDR3: TGTGCCAGTAGTACTCATATTGGGACAGCCAAAAACATTCAGTACTTC. Translated, it gives CASSTHIGTAKNIQYF.

A note on this clone: This sample also contains other DNA sequences that code for the same CDR3. The CDR3 here is CASSLGSRNYEQYF. Written as DNA, the CDR3 is TGCGCCAGCAGCTTGGGTAGCAGGAACTACGAGCAGTACTTC. The genes are TRBV5-1 and TRBJ2-7; D unresolved. The CDR3 has 14 residues. Germline CDR1 SGHRS, CDR2 YFSETQ. Between the trimmed V and J ends, which lost 0 bases and 3 bases, there was a span of 10 bases.

The chain joins TRBV11-2 to TRBJ2-5; D is ambiguous. Germline V lookup: CDR1 SGHAT, CDR2 FQNNGV. This CDR3 comprises 16 residues. Trimming removed 1 base from V and 0 bases from J, with 12 bases in between. CDR3 amino acids: CASSLAIGMYQETQYF. As DNA, the CDR3 is TGTGCCAGCAGCTTAGCGATAGGGATGTACCAAGAGACCCAGTACTTC.

Concerning this clone itself: This specimen includes other DNA sequences encoding the same CDR3. The gene calls are TRBV7-2 and TRBJ2-2, with 10 nucleotides matching TRBD2. Looked up from germline, CDR1 is SGHTA and CDR2 is FQGNSA. The junction had 4 bases not matched to a gene; V was cut back by 5 bases and J by 1 base. The CDR3 sequence is 16 residues long. This chain's CDR3 is CASSPRTSGNTGELFF. The CDR3 nucleotides are TGTGCCAGCAGCCCTCGGACTAGCGGGAACACCGGGGAGCTGTTTTTT.

The V gene is TRBV2, the J gene TRBJ1-1; D call uncertain. The V gene lost 2 bases and the J gene lost 1 base, with 5 bases spanning the gap. Germline values: CDR1 SNHLY, CDR2 FYNNEI. The CDR3 is 13 residues long. The chain's CDR3 is CASSEFWNTEAFF. The CDR3 region has the DNA TGTGCCAGCAGTGAATTTTGGAACACTGAAGCTTTCTTT.

This chain links TRBV5-1 with TRBJ2-2; TRBD1 matches 7 bases. CDR1 and CDR2 (germline): SGHRS, YFSETQ. The V gene end was trimmed by 6 bases and the J gene end by 7 bases; junction bases not matched to a gene: 9. This CDR3 is 14 amino acids long. In nucleotides, the CDR3 is TGCGCCAGCACCCGACAGGGTGGGAACGGGGAGCTGTTTTTT. Its translation: CASTRQGGNGELFF. The whole variable domain, filled in from reference TRBV5-1 and TRBJ2-2, reads KAGVTQTPRYLIKTRGQQVTLSCSPISGHRSVSWYQQTPGQGLQFLFEYFSETQRNKGNFPGRFSGRQFSNSRSEMNVSTLELGDSALYLCASTRQGGNGELFFGEGSRLTVL.

The chain couples TRBV28 to TRBJ1-6; 10 bases are a match to TRBD1. This CDR3 region has 15 residues. CDR1 MDHEN and CDR2 SYDVKM come from the germline V gene. J lost 6 bases, V lost 7 bases, and 6 bases had no gene match. The CDR3 nucleotides are TGTGCCAGCACCTTGGGGGACAGGGGTAATTCACCCCTCCACTTT. This gives the protein CASTLGDRGNSPLHF.

This clone was seen once. The J gene is TRBJ1-1, the V gene TRBV6-5, with 7 nucleotides matching TRBD1. The ends lost 0 bases at V and 2 bases at J; junction bases unmatched: 6. CDR1 is MNHEY and CDR2 is SVGAGI in the germline V gene. The CDR3 spans 16 residues. CDR3 amino acids: CASSYSQGVGNTEAFF. For the CDR3, the DNA is TGTGCCAGCAGTTACTCTCAGGGGGTCGGTAACACTGAAGCTTTCTTT.

The chain is built from TRBV30 and TRBJ1-2; unclear D gene. Germline assignment: CDR1 GTSNPN and CDR2 SVGIG (reference sequence). The CDR3 is 12 amino acids. V was trimmed by 5 bases and J by 8 bases, leaving 15 bases between them. The CDR3 DNA reads as TGTGCCTGGGGTAGGAGATTGGTGGGCTACACCTTC. It encodes CAWGRRLVGYTF.

This chain connects TRBV4-1 to TRBJ2-6, with D perhaps assigned TRBD1 or TRBD2 (5 bases each). Germline CDR1 is MGHRA and CDR2 is YSYEKL. The CDR3 consists of 17 residues. V lost 4 bases and J 4 bases, leaving 17 bases between the germline ends. The CDR3 sequence: CASSRPGQGTGANVLTF. In DNA form, the CDR3 reads TGCGCCAGCAGCCGACCTGGACAAGGGACCGGGGCCAACGTCCTGACTTTC.

The chain couples TRBV7-8 to TRBJ2-7; TRBD2 aligns across 7 bases. The V segment lost 5 bases and the J segment 3 bases; nucleotides outside the gene matches: 7. The CDR3 consists of 14 residues. Germline-derived CDR1 and CDR2 are SGHVS and FQNEAQ. CDR3 protein: CASSPRTSLYEQYF. CDR3 nucleotide sequence: TGTGCCAGCAGCCCACGGACTAGTCTCTACGAGCAGTACTTC.